The 6 T cell receptor beta chains in this list originate from one sample, sequenced in a study of blood T cell repertoires in COVID-19. The repertoire was sequenced with immunoSEQ multiplex PCR; TCRdb's copy has only in-frame clones and lacks some. Of about 140,000 clones in the sample, nearly 80% were seen once. Sequencing was carried out using PBMCs or T cells enriched from blood (not recorded which). These receptors were taken from a woman aged 50 to 60 who had recovered from COVID-19.

This clone was counted once. The chain has TRBV19 and TRBJ1-1; 12 bases align to TRBD1. The CDR3 has 15 residues. V lost 7 bases, J lost 6 bases, and 9 bases stayed unmatched. Germline V gene sequence: CDR1 LNHDA, CDR2 SQIVND (reference sequence). The CDR3 loop is CASIPGDRGRAEAFF. DNA of the CDR3: TGTGCCAGTATCCCTGGGGACAGGGGGCGGGCTGAAGCTTTCTTT.

This rearrangement joins TRBV5-1 to TRBJ1-3, with unresolved D. Per the germline V gene, CDR1 is SGHRS and CDR2 is YFSETQ. Trimming took 0 bases from V and 4 from J, leaving 11 bases between them. The CDR3 extends over 15 amino acids. CDR3 amino acids: CASSLVGLVGNTIYF. For the CDR3, the DNA is TGCGCCAGCAGCTTGGTGGGCCTGGTGGGAAACACCATATATTTT.

The gene calls are TRBV5-5 and TRBJ2-1; 8 nucleotides match TRBD2. This CDR3 spans 15 amino acids. Germline CDR1 reads SGHKS; CDR2 reads YYEKEE (reference sequence). Germline trimming cut 1 base from V and 3 bases from J; bases unmatched to any gene: 3. This CDR3 reads CASSLLRGDYNEQFF. The CDR3 nucleotides are TGTGCCAGCAGCTTGTTGCGGGGGGACTACAATGAGCAGTTCTTC.

The J gene is TRBJ1-1, the V gene TRBV3-1 (or the pseudogene TRBV3-2), with D possibly matching TRBD1 (6 bases). The CDR3 covers 14 residues. CDR1 and CDR2 (germline): LGHDT, YNNKEL (reference sequence). The V and J ends lost 3 bases and 0 bases respectively, with 8 bases between them. CDR3 in amino acids: CASSHDRMNTEAFF. The CDR3 DNA reads as TGTGCCAGCAGCCACGACAGGATGAACACTGAAGCTTTCTTT.

The V call is TRBV24-1, the J call TRBJ2-1; D is ambiguous. CDR3 size: 13 residues. CDR1 KGHDR and CDR2 SFDVKD come from the germline V gene. Trimming took 6 bases from V and 6 from J, leaving 11 bases between them. In DNA, the CDR3 is TGTGCCACCAGTACTGGCAGGCGCAATGAGCAGTTCTTC. This translates into CATSTGRRNEQFF.

The chain uses TRBV28 and TRBJ1-4; weak D call: TRBD1 (5 bases). Germline V gene lookup returns CDR1 MDHEN and CDR2 SYDVKM. The CDR3 is made up of 14 amino acids. V lost 2 bases and J 11 bases, leaving 15 bases between the germline ends. The CDR3 spells CASSLGQGREKLFF. The CDR3 DNA reads as TGTGCCAGCAGTTTAGGGCAGGGTAGAGAGAAACTGTTTTTT.